This TCR beta chain was captured by sequencing in a study of Ad26.COV2.S vaccination and SARS-CoV-2 variants. As for the study in general: Donor got 5x10^10 or 1x10^11 viral particles of Ad26.COV2.S. Study-level points and caveats: Higher spike-specific TCR breadth was found in vaccine recipients than in placebo recipients.

Comments on this clone: Its antigen is unidentified.

Treatment in this sample: roughly 18 received Ad26.COV2.S at low or high dose, single or two shots; roughly five received placebo; per-sample allocation not given. The samples were gathered on day 63 after the first injection of vaccine or placebo. CDR3 length: 13 amino acids. Germline-derived CDR1 and CDR2 are ENHRY and SYGVKD. Trimming stripped 5 bases from V and 8 bases from J, with 10 bases between. Assay: immunoSEQ multiplex PCR; the TCRdb copy retains only in-frame clones and omits some. The sample consists of about 350,000 clones, 86% of them appearing once. This receptor was obtained from a person aged 18-60 years who received the Ad26.COV2.S COVID-19 vaccine or a placebo. The source was peripheral blood, collected in a trial of Ad26.COV2.S vaccine versus placebo. This chain uses TRBV10-3 with TRBJ1-6; D might be TRBD1 (5 bases). In DNA form, the CDR3 reads TGTGCCATCAGTTTTCAAGGGGATTCACCCCTCCACTTT. Its translation: CAISFQGDSPLHF.